These T cell receptor beta chains were read from a single sample in a study of CD8+CD57+ T cells in acquired aplastic anemia. TCRdb reprocessed the reads with MiXCR, giving one entry per CDR3 protein. The table has under 200,000 distinct CDR3 sequences, around 48% seen once. The specimen sequenced was sorted CD4+, CD8+, or CD8+CD57+ T cells (not recorded which) from PBMCs. The receptors were gathered from a human donor with aplastic anemia. Both conserved end residues are part of each CDR3. The order of the fields is CDR3 length, V gene, D gene, J gene, clone size, CDR3 DNA, CDR3 protein. The D gene is left open where the match is weak. Clone size is not always given. Where it is, it says once, few, many or a class for expanded clones.

14	TRBV5-6	-	TRBJ1-2	many	TGTGCCAGCGTCCCGTGGGGCATGGGGTATGGCTACACCTTC	CASVPWGMGYGYTF
15	TRBV29-1	-	TRBJ2-5	-	TGCAGCGCCCTGTCCCTCACAGCTCGCCAAGAGACCCAGTACTTC	CSALSLTARQETQYF
13	TRBV29-1	-	TRBJ1-5	many	TGCAGCGTTGAAGTTGGAGCAGATCAGCCCCAGCATTTT	CSVEVGADQPQHF
15	TRBV7-9	TRBD1	TRBJ1-2	-	TGTGCCAGCAGCAAGGGGGCAGGGACGAACTATGGCTACACCTTC	CASSKGAGTNYGYTF
13	TRBV19	-	TRBJ2-3	many	TGTGCCAGTAGTATTTGGGGCACAGATACGCAGTATTTT	CASSIWGTDTQYF
13	TRBV7-2	TRBD1	TRBJ2-7	many	TGTGCCAGCAGCCCGGACAGGGCCTCCGAGCAGTACTTC	CASSPDRASEQYF
17	TRBV24-1	TRBD2	TRBJ2-3	-	TGTGCCACCAGTGAACCTGGGACTAGCGGGAGTGCAGATACGCAGTATTTT	CATSEPGTSGSADTQYF
15	TRBV2	TRBD1	TRBJ1-5	-	TGTGCCAGCAGTTTAAGGGGACAGGGTTTTCAGCCCCAGCATTTT	CASSLRGQGFQPQHF
13	TRBV18	TRBD2	TRBJ2-5	-	TGTGCCAGCTCACCGAGGGAGGGAGAGGCCCAGTACTTC	CASSPREGEAQYF
13	TRBV27	-	TRBJ2-7	many	TGTGCCAGCAGCCGACAGGCCACTTACGAGCAGTACTTC	CASSRQATYEQYF
14	TRBV15	-	TRBJ1-1	many	TGTGCCACCAGCATACGACAACTGAACACTGAAGCTTTCTTT	CATSIRQLNTEAFF
13	TRBV24-1	-	TRBJ2-1	-	TGTGCCACCAGTGAATTCAGGGTCGATGAGCAGTTCTTC	CATSEFRVDEQFF
13	TRBV18	-	TRBJ2-7	-	TGTGCCAGCTCACCGATTGAGACCTCCGAGCAGTACTTC	CASSPIETSEQYF
13	TRBV10-3	-	TRBJ1-2	-	TGTGCCAGCAGCGGGGACGGCGCATATGGCTACACCTTC	CASSGDGAYGYTF
15	TRBV15	-	TRBJ2-7	once	TGTGCCACCAGCAGAGATAAGGGACGTCCTTACGAGCAGTACTTC	CATSRDKGRPYEQYF